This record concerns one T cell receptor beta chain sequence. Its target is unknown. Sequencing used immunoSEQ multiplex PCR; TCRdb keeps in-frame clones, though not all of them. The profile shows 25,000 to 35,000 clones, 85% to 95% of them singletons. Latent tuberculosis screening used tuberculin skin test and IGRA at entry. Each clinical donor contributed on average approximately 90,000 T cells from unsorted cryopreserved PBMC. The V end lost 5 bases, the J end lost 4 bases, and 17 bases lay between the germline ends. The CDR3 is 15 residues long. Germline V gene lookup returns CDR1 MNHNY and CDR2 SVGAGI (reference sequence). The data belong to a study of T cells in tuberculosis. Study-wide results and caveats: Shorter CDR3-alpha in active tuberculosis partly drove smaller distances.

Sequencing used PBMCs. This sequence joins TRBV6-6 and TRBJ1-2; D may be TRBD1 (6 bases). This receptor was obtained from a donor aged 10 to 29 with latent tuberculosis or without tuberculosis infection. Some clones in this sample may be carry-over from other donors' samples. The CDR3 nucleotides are TGTGCCAGCAGTGCGGGAGGGGGGCCTAGCTATGGCTACACCTTC. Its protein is CASSAGGGPSYGYTF.